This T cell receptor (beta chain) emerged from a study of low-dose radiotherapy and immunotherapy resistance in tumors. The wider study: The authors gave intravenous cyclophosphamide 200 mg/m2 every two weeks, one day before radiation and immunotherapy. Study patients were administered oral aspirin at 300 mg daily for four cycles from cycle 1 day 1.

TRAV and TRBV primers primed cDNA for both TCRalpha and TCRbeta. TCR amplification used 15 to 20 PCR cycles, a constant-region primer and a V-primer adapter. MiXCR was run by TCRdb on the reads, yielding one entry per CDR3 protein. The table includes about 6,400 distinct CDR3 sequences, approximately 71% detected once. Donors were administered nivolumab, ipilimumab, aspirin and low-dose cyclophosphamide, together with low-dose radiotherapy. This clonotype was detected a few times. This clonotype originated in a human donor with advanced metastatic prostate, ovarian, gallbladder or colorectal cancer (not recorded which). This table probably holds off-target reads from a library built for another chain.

The CDR3 reads CSARDPPYSGVQETQYF. The CDR3 DNA follows: TGCAGTGCTAGAGATCCCCCGTACAGCGGGGTTCAAGAGACCCAGTACTTC. The V call is TRBV20-1, the J call TRBJ2-5; TRBD2 aligns across 7 bases. Germline assignment: CDR1 DFQATT and CDR2 SNEGSKA (reference sequence). The CDR3 loop spans 17 amino acids. The V segment lost 0 bases and the J segment 2 bases; nucleotides outside the gene matches: 12.